This TCR beta chain was observed in a study of kidney transplant recipient with SARS-CoV-2 infection. This clonotype appeared many times. Germline loops: CDR1 DFQATT, CDR2 SNEGSKA (reference sequence). Unmatched junction bases numbered 5, after V lost 1 base and J lost 2 bases. This CDR3 comprises 15 residues. One entry per CDR3 protein, called by TCRdb with MiXCR from the reads. Counted here are 250,000 or so distinct CDR3 sequences, less than 35% occurring once; the ten biggest clones make up under 7.5%. The genes are TRBV20-1 and TRBJ1-5; 7 bases line up with TRBD1. This TCR came from a young adult male patient who had COVID-19 and was a kidney transplant recipient. The T cells may partly be graft donor cells. Sequencing used a blood sample, obtained at baseline and between days 110 and 120 from a kidney transplant recipient. CDR3 nucleotides: TGCAGTGCTAGAGGGACAGGCCCGCGCAATCAGCCCCAGCATTTT. It translates to CSARGTGPRNQPQHF.